These 17 T cell receptor beta chains were all obtained from the same sample, sequenced in a study of blood T cells in healthy people across ages. Combining a sample-barcoded 5' primer with a J-beta primer mix, a second PCR ran for 7 to 11 cycles. Using its own MiXCR run on the 5' RACE reads, TCRdb lists one record per CDR3 protein. The data show about 1 million distinct CDR3 sequences, under 30% seen once. The sample was also reused in another study, on T cells of mothers and their children.

The sequenced sample consisted of blood. The source is a girl between 2 and 10 years old in good health.

This clonotype was picked up a small number of times. The chain couples TRBV20-1 to TRBJ2-7; 9 bases line up with TRBD1. This CDR3 has 12 amino acids. CDR1 is DFQATT and CDR2 is SNEGSKA in the germline V gene (reference sequence). The junction had 2 bases not matched to a gene; V was cut back by 4 bases and J by 4 bases. The CDR3 region has the DNA TGCAGTGCTATGGACAGGGGTTACGAGCAGTACTTC. It translates to CSAMDRGYEQYF.

This clonotype came up a few times. The J gene is TRBJ1-1, the V gene TRBV11-3, with a possible D match to TRBD1 (5 bases). This CDR3 is 12 amino acids long. Germline V gene sequence: CDR1 SGHNT, CDR2 YENEEA. The V end lost 8 bases, the J end lost 2 bases, and 9 bases lay between the germline ends. CDR3 in DNA: TGTGCCAGCGGCCGGGACAACACTGAAGCTTTCTTT. This translates into CASGRDNTEAFF.

This clonotype occurred a few times. The chain carries TRBV12-3 or TRBV12-4 and TRBJ1-4; 8 nucleotides line up with TRBD1. The V and J ends lost 6 bases and 5 bases, in that order; junction bases with no gene match: 11. The CDR3 spans 16 residues. CDR3 residues: CASRVLGQVENEKLFF. CDR3 bases: TGTGCCAGCAGAGTGTTGGGACAGGTGGAGAATGAAAAACTGTTTTTT.

This clonotype was picked up many times. This rearrangement joins TRBV7-9 to TRBJ2-4; D is unresolved. CDR1 and CDR2 (germline): SEHNR, FQNEAQ (reference sequence). The V end was cut by 3 bases, the J end by 0 bases, with 6 bases between. This CDR3 contains 14 residues. The CDR3 sequence is CASSLEGAKNIQYF. CDR3 coding DNA: TGTGCCAGCAGCTTGGAAGGAGCCAAAAACATTCAGTACTTC.

This clonotype has more than one count but fewer than ten. The chain has TRBV6-6 and TRBJ1-5, with D hard to call. Germline-derived CDR1 and CDR2 are MNHNY and SVGAGI (reference sequence). V lost 9 bases to trimming and J lost 5 bases, with 8 bases between them. The CDR3 extends over 11 amino acids. In DNA, the CDR3 is TGTGCCAGACAAGGGTATCAGCCCCAGCATTTT. It yields the protein CARQGYQPQHF.

The chain carries TRBV6-1 and TRBJ2-7; 7 nucleotides align to TRBD2. CDR1 and CDR2 from the germline V gene are MNHNS and SASEGT. Trimming took 2 bases from V and 3 from J; bases not matched to a gene: 7. The CDR3 is made up of 15 amino acids. The CDR3 sequence: CASSELGGEYYEQYF. Written as DNA, the CDR3 is TGTGCCAGCAGTGAATTGGGGGGGGAATACTACGAGCAGTACTTC.

There are a few counts of this clonotype. V is TRBV20-1 and J is TRBJ2-3; 7 nucleotides match TRBD2. The V gene's germline CDR1 is DFQATT and CDR2 SNEGSKA (reference sequence). J gave up 6 bases and V 3 bases, and 9 bases lay outside the gene matches. This CDR3 is built from 14 residues. The CDR3 DNA reads TGCAGTGCTAGCGCCCCGGGGAGGGCGGATACGCAGTATTTT. Its translation: CSASAPGRADTQYF.

The chain carries TRBV25-1 and TRBJ2-5; D perhaps matches TRBD2 (6 bases). V was clipped by 2 bases and J by 5 bases, with 12 bases between them. The CDR3 spans 14 residues. CDR1 and CDR2 from the germline V gene are MGHDK and SYGVNS. The CDR3 reads CASSEALAKETQYF. The CDR3 bases are TGTGCCAGCAGTGAAGCCCTAGCGAAGGAGACCCAGTACTTC.

V is TRBV5-1 and J is TRBJ1-1, with 9 bases matching TRBD1. CDR3 size: 19 residues. The germline V gene has CDR1 SGHRS and CDR2 YFSETQ. Trimming removed 4 bases from V and 1 base from J; junction bases left unmatched: 17. CDR3 sequence reads: CASSPGTGFRGGPNTEAFF. As DNA, the CDR3 is TGCGCCAGCAGCCCTGGGACAGGGTTTCGAGGCGGACCGAACACTGAAGCTTTCTTT.

This clonotype has more than one count but fewer than ten. The chain combines TRBV9 with TRBJ2-1, with D unresolved. The closer fit of TRBJ2-5 to the DNA end suggests the J call may be wrong. Germline V CDR1 and CDR2: SGDLS, YYNGEE. The CDR3 contains 13 residues. The DNA of the CDR3 is TGTGCCAGCAGCTCATCCGAGGAATGGACCCAGTACTTC. The encoded protein is CASSSSEEWTQYF.

This clonotype was observed a few times. This chain uses TRBV28 with TRBJ2-7; TRBD2 might be the D (6 bases). The V end lost 1 base, the J end lost 3 bases, and 13 bases lay between the germline ends. Germline V gene lookup returns CDR1 MDHEN and CDR2 SYDVKM. The CDR3 contains 15 residues. The CDR3 loop reads CASSLSRREVYEQYF. CDR3 nucleotides: TGTGCCAGCAGTTTATCGAGGAGGGAGGTCTACGAGCAGTACTTC.

The chain couples TRBV6-2 or TRBV6-3 to TRBJ2-7; D is possibly TRBD2 (5 bases). V was clipped by 4 bases and J by 2 bases, with 12 bases between them. The V gene's germline CDR1 is MNHEY and CDR2 SVGEGT. This CDR3 is built from 14 residues. The CDR3 bases are TGTGCCAGCAGTTCCACTAGGAGCCCCTACGAGCAGTACTTC. Amino acids: CASSSTRSPYEQYF.

V usage is TRBV7-6 and J usage is TRBJ2-7, with 11 bases that match TRBD2. The J call may not be correct, given that the DNA end is closer to TRBJ2-1. CDR1 is SGHVS, CDR2 FNYEAQ, per germline. The CDR3 length is 17 residues. CDR3 residues: CASSFSSGRSGENEQFF. The CDR3, as DNA: TGTGCCAGCAGCTTCTCTAGCGGGAGGTCGGGGGAAAATGAGCAGTTCTTC.

CDR3 loop: CSARTPGVEFF. The CDR3 nucleotides read TGCAGTGCTAGGACTCCTGGGGTGGAGTTCTTC. The chain is built from TRBV20-1 and TRBJ2-1; D is ambiguous. Germline V gene sequence: CDR1 DFQATT, CDR2 SNEGSKA (reference sequence). V was cut by 3 bases and J by 14 bases, with 14 bases left in between. The CDR3 is 11 residues long.

The V call is TRBV13, the J call TRBJ2-1, with TRBD2 matching 7 bases. The CDR3 has 18 amino acids. Germline CDR1 is PRHDT and CDR2 is FYEKMQ (reference sequence). V lost 2 bases, J lost 6 bases, and 16 bases stayed unmatched. The CDR3 nucleotides are TGTGCCAGCAGCTTACGCCCCCAATTTCGGGAGGAGCGCAATGAGCAGTTCTTC. Encoded protein: CASSLRPQFREERNEQFF. The whole variable domain, remainder taken from reference TRBV13 and TRBJ2-1, is AAGVIQSPRHLIKEKRETATLKCYPIPRHDTVYWYQQGPGQDPQFLISFYEKMQSDKGSIPDRFSAQQFSDYHSELNMSSLELGDSALYFCASSLRPQFREERNEQFFGPGTRLTVL.

This clonotype was recorded a few times. The junction differs from germline at one of its ends, possibly a read error. V and J are TRBV7-7 and TRBJ2-1; the match to TRBD2 covers 9 bases. Germline assignment: CDR1 SSHAT and CDR2 FNYEAQ (reference sequence). The CDR3 loop spans 17 amino acids. The CDR3 loop reads CASSPSEWREGRNEQFF. The CDR3 DNA is TGTGCTAGCAGCCCTTCAGAGTGGCGGGAGGGCCGGAATGAGCAGTTCTTC.

CDR3 sequence: CATSSKGFSEAFF. CDR3 coding DNA: TGTGCCACCAGCAGTAAGGGATTCTCTGAAGCTTTCTTT. The J gene is TRBJ1-1, the V gene TRBV15; D unresolved. V was shortened by 3 bases and J by 6 bases, with 11 bases between the two germline ends. CDR3 length equals 13 residues. Germline loops: CDR1 LNHNV, CDR2 YYDKDF (reference sequence).